The 5 T cell receptor beta chains below were found in one sample sequenced in a study of T cell responses to AZD1222 COVID-19 vaccine. Clones were sequenced by immunoSEQ multiplex PCR, and TCRdb holds only the in-frame ones, with some missing. The sample carries around 130,000 clones, approximately 91% recorded once. The input for sequencing was peripheral blood, taken 28 days after the second AZD1222 dose. Receptor source: an adult who received the AZD1222 COVID-19 vaccine.

The CDR3 DNA reads as TGTGCCTGGAGTTTCGGCACGCAAGAGACCCAGTACTTC. Its protein product is CAWSFGTQETQYF. The V call is TRBV30, the J call TRBJ2-5; D unresolved. V was cut by 2 bases and J by 2 bases, with 9 bases left in between. The V gene's germline CDR1 is GTSNPN and CDR2 SVGIG (reference sequence). The CDR3 extends over 13 amino acids.

The chain has TRBV2 and TRBJ1-3; a weak D match, TRBD1 (6 bases). The germline gives CDR1 SNHLY, CDR2 FYNNEI. V was clipped by 5 bases and J by 7 bases, with 9 bases between them. CDR3 length: 12 amino acids. CDR3 region: CASSPRGNTIYF. The CDR3 DNA follows: TGTGCCAGCAGTCCAAGGGGGAACACCATATATTTT. The complete variable domain, with remaining parts taken from reference TRBV2 and TRBJ1-3, reads EPEVTQTPSHQVTQMGQEVILRCVPISNHLYFYWYRQILGQKVEFLVSFYNNEISEKSEIFDDQFSVERPDGSNFTLKIRSTKLEDSAMYFCASSPRGNTIYFGEGSWLTVV.

Judged by abundance, this clone is medium-sized. V is TRBV4-2 and J is TRBJ1-4; 7 bases are a match to TRBD1. CDR1 LGHNA and CDR2 YNFKEQ come from the germline V gene. The CDR3 covers 14 residues. The J segment lost 5 bases and the V segment lost 2 bases, leaving 2 bases of the junction unmatched. Here the CDR3 reads CASSQPGQNEKLFF. CDR3 coding DNA: TGTGCCAGCAGCCAACCGGGACAGAATGAAAAACTGTTTTTT.

V usage is TRBV20-1 and J usage is TRBJ1-2; no reliable D call. The germline V gene has CDR1 DFQATT and CDR2 SNEGSKA (reference sequence). V was trimmed by 3 bases and J by 6 bases, leaving 8 bases between them. CDR3 length equals 11 residues. The CDR3 region has the DNA TGCAGTGCTAGGATGGGTCATGGCTACACCTTC. This sequence encodes CSARMGHGYTF.

The chain carries TRBV19 and TRBJ1-5; D is uncertain. This CDR3 has 18 amino acids. CDR1 is LNHDA, CDR2 SQIVND, per germline (reference sequence). Trimming cost V 0 bases and J 0 bases, with 15 bases left between them. The CDR3 reads CASSIDLWRSGSNQPQHF. The CDR3 nucleotides are TGTGCCAGTAGTATAGATCTCTGGCGGTCAGGTAGCAATCAGCCCCAGCATTTT. The full variable domain, its missing parts supplied by reference TRBV19 and TRBJ1-5, is DGGITQSPKYLFRKEGQNVTLSCEQNLNHDAMYWYRQDPGQGLRLIYYSQIVNDFQKGDIAEGYSVSREKKESFPLTVTSAQKNPTAFYLCASSIDLWRSGSNQPQHFGDGTRLSIL.